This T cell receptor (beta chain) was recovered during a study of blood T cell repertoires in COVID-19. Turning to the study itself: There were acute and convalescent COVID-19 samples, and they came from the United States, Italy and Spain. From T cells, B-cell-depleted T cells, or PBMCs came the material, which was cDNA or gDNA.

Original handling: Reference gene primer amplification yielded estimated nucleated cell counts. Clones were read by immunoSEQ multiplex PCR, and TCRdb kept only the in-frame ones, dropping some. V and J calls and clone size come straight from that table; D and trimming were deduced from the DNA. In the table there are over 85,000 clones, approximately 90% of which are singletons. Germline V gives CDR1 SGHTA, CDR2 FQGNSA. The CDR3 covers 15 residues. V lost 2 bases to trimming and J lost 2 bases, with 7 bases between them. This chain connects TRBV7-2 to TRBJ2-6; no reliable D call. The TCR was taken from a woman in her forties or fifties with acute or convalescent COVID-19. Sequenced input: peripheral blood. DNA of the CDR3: TGTGCCAGCAGCTTAATGGGCGCTGGGGCCAACGTCCTGACTTTC. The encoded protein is CASSLMGAGANVLTF.